Listed below are T cell receptor beta chains from one sample, sequenced in a study of blood T cell repertoires in COVID-19. Repertoires were generated with immunoSEQ multiplex PCR, while TCRdb's copy carries only in-frame clones and drops some. Of some 200,000 clones in the sample, 81% were seen once. Sequencing was performed on PBMCs or T cells enriched from blood (not recorded which). These receptors originate from a woman in her fifties or sixties with acute COVID-19. Both conserved end residues are part of each CDR3. D genes are given only for firm matches. Where a row states a size, it is once, few, many or the class of an expanded clone; other rows omit it.

>.|TRBV28|TRBJ1-1|TRBD1
CASMRDRTGRWGPGTEAFF
TGTGCCAGCATGAGGGATCGGACAGGGCGTTGGGGACCGGGCACTGAAGCTTTCTTT
>.|TRBV20-1|TRBJ2-5|TRBD2
CSASKSGGAPETQYF
TGCAGTGCTAGTAAAAGCGGGGGGGCCCCCGAGACCCAGTACTTC
>.|TRBV6-5|TRBJ2-5|TRBD1
CASSPGTGGQETQYF
TGTGCCAGCAGCCCGGGGACAGGGGGGCAAGAGACCCAGTACTTC
>.|TRBV27|TRBJ1-4|TRBD1
CASTPPTGAYNEKLFF
TGTGCCAGCACGCCCCCTACAGGGGCATATAATGAAAAACTGTTTTTT
>.|TRBV11-2|TRBJ2-3|TRBD2
CASSGRILGGTDTQYF
TGTGCCAGCAGCGGCCGAATTTTGGGGGGGACAGATACGCAGTATTTT
>.|TRBV7-8|TRBJ2-7|.
CASSFRGGAASYEQYF
TGTGCCAGCAGCTTTCGAGGTGGGGCCGCCTCCTACGAGCAGTACTTC
>.|TRBV5-1|TRBJ1-4|.
CASSLQGDNEKLFF
TGCGCCAGCAGCTTACAGGGCGATAATGAAAAACTGTTTTTT
>once|TRBV28|TRBJ2-4|TRBD2
CASSAGLAGKNIQYF
TGTGCCAGCAGTGCGGGACTAGCGGGCAAAAACATTCAGTACTTC
>.|TRBV29-1|TRBJ2-7|.
CSVLGQGYEQYF
TGCAGCGTTCTGGGGCAGGGTTACGAGCAGTACTTC
>.|TRBV6-5|TRBJ1-1|TRBD1
CASRTDRLLKEAFF
TGTGCCAGCAGAACGGACAGGCTCTTGAAGGAAGCTTTCTTT
>.|TRBV7-9|TRBJ1-1|.
CASSPGWVMGEAFF
TGTGCCAGCAGTCCAGGGTGGGTAATGGGTGAAGCTTTCTTT
>.|TRBV3-1/TRBV3-2|TRBJ2-7|TRBD2
CASSFLAGPTYEQYF
TGTGCCAGCAGCTTCCTAGCGGGTCCTACCTACGAGCAGTACTTC
>few|TRBV9|TRBJ1-2|.
CASSVGTEANYGYTF
TGTGCCAGCAGCGTAGGAACAGAAGCTAACTATGGCTACACCTTC
>.|TRBV19|TRBJ1-5|.
CASSSQGQGNQPQHF
TGTGCCAGTAGTAGCCAGGGGCAGGGCAATCAGCCCCAGCATTTT
>.|TRBV5-1|TRBJ2-3|.
CASSLDSSAYTQYF
TGCGCCAGCAGCTTGGATTCTAGCGCATATACGCAGTATTTT
>.|TRBV7-3|TRBJ2-1|.
CASSPQAYNEQFF
TGTGCCAGCAGCCCCCAGGCCTACAATGAGCAGTTCTTC
>.|TRBV18|TRBJ1-2|TRBD1
CASSQFYRGDYGYTF
TGTGCCAGCTCACAGTTTTACAGGGGGGACTATGGCTACACCTTC
>.|TRBV3-1/TRBV3-2|TRBJ2-3|TRBD2
CASSQEGSGMATDTQYF
TGTGCCAGCAGCCAAGAGGGTAGCGGGATGGCCACAGATACGCAGTATTTT
>.|TRBV11-3|TRBJ2-5|TRBD2
CASNRGGGARETQYF
TGTGCCAGCAATCGAGGCGGGGGGGCGCGAGAGACCCAGTACTTC
>.|TRBV7-3|TRBJ2-3|.
CASSLQRTYTDTQYF
TGTGCCAGCAGCTTACAACGGACTTACACAGATACGCAGTATTTT
>.|TRBV12-5|TRBJ1-3|.
CASNNRRLSPTGNTIYF
TGTGCTAGCAATAACAGGCGGCTTAGTCCGACTGGAAACACCATATATTTT
>.|TRBV7-8|TRBJ2-7|TRBD2
CASSYGTAGGEQYF
TGTGCCAGCAGCTATGGGACCGCGGGAGGCGAGCAGTACTTC
>.|TRBV20-1|TRBJ1-1|.
CSARRDTEAFF
TGCAGTGCTAGACGTGACACTGAAGCTTTCTTT
>.|TRBV4-1|TRBJ2-5|.
CASSQDLLSPGTQYF
TGCGCCAGCAGCCAAGATCTACTCTCCCCTGGGACCCAGTACTTC
>once|TRBV5-1|TRBJ2-7|TRBD2
CASSFSGSSYEQYF
TGCGCCAGCAGCTTTAGCGGGAGCTCCTACGAGCAGTACTTC
>.|TRBV10-2|TRBJ1-5|.
CASSDGNQPQHF
TGCGCCAGCAGTGACGGGAATCAGCCCCAGCATTTT
>.|TRBV7-3|TRBJ2-7|.
CASSPPSYEQYF
TGTGCCAGCAGCCCCCCGTCCTACGAGCAGTACTTC
>.|TRBV27|TRBJ1-2|.
CASSLSGGGLLYGYTF
TGTGCCAGCAGTTTATCGGGTGGGGGACTGCTTTATGGCTACACCTTC
>.|TRBV25-1|TRBJ2-7|TRBD2
CASSSSGSGTYEQYF
TGTGCCAGCTCCTCTAGCGGGTCAGGGACCTACGAGCAGTACTTC
>.|TRBV18|TRBJ1-1|.
CASSRELNTEAFF
TGTGCCAGCTCACGAGAGTTGAACACTGAAGCTTTCTTT
>.|TRBV15|TRBJ2-5|.
CATSTGARAQYF
TGTGCCACCAGCACAGGGGCACGGGCCCAGTACTTC
>once|TRBV9|TRBJ2-1|TRBD2
CASSVSVQAGDSYNEQFF
TGTGCCAGCAGCGTATCGGTACAAGCGGGAGACAGTTACAATGAGCAGTTCTTC
>once|TRBV7-9|TRBJ2-3|TRBD2
CASSWGLAGADTQYF
TGTGCCAGCAGCTGGGGACTAGCGGGAGCAGATACGCAGTATTTT
>.|TRBV4-3|TRBJ2-7|TRBD2
CASSQLYTSGAYEQYF
TGCGCCAGCAGCCAATTGTATACTAGCGGGGCGTACGAGCAGTACTTC
>.|TRBV19|TRBJ1-1|.
CASRVRGGLDTEAFF
TGTGCCAGTAGGGTCCGTGGGGGCCTTGACACTGAAGCTTTCTTT
>.|TRBV6-1|TRBJ2-7|.
CASSEQGRDEQYF
TGTGCCAGCAGTGAACAGGGGCGGGACGAGCAGTACTTC
>.|TRBV19|TRBJ1-3|.
CASSIRRSSGNTIYF
TGTGCCAGTAGTATACGGCGGAGCTCTGGAAACACCATATATTTT
>.|TRBV9|TRBJ1-6|.
CASSGENSPLHF
TGTGCCAGCAGCGGAGAAAATTCACCCCTCCACTTT
>.|TRBV5-6|TRBJ2-1|.
CASSVIGGYNEQFF
TGTGCCAGCAGCGTAATAGGGGGCTACAATGAGCAGTTCTTC
>once|TRBV29-1|TRBJ2-5|.
CSALVSAETQYF
TGCAGCGCCTTAGTTTCCGCGGAGACCCAGTACTTC
>.|TRBV7-2|TRBJ2-7|TRBD2
CASSLSAGGQSYEQYF
TGTGCCAGCAGCCTGTCTGCGGGAGGTCAGTCCTACGAGCAGTACTTC
>once|TRBV5-6|TRBJ1-5|TRBD1
CASSIAGQGLQPQHF
TGTGCCAGCAGCATAGCGGGACAGGGACTACAGCCCCAGCATTTT
>.|TRBV5-5|TRBJ1-5|TRBD1
CASSPVWDRGRIRQPQHF
TGTGCCAGCAGCCCCGTTTGGGACAGGGGAAGGATTCGTCAGCCCCAGCATTTT
>.|TRBV10-3|TRBJ2-3|.
CAISEDPPGHPSTDTQYF
TGTGCCATCAGTGAAGACCCGCCGGGACACCCGAGCACAGATACGCAGTATTTT
>.|TRBV5-6|TRBJ2-7|TRBD1
CASSPGTGGVEQYF
TGTGCCAGCAGCCCCGGGACAGGGGGCGTCGAGCAGTACTTC
>.|TRBV18|TRBJ2-3|TRBD2
CASSPGTSGGTDTQYF
TGTGCCAGCTCCCCCGGGACTAGCGGGGGGACAGATACGCAGTATTTT
>.|TRBV18|TRBJ2-5|TRBD2
CASSPLRSSGREETQYF
TGTGCCAGCTCACCACTAAGGTCTAGCGGGAGGGAAGAGACCCAGTACTTC
>few|TRBV4-3|TRBJ2-7|TRBD1
CASSVETGSEQYF
TGCGCCAGCAGCGTGGAGACAGGGTCCGAGCAGTACTTC
>.|TRBV9|TRBJ2-6|.
CASSVAGTSSSGANVLTF
TGTGCCAGCAGCGTAGCCGGGACAAGCAGCTCTGGGGCCAACGTCCTGACTTTC
>.|TRBV28|TRBJ1-4|.
CASERSTNEKLFF
TGTGCCAGCGAGAGGTCAACTAATGAAAAACTGTTTTTT
>.|TRBV30|TRBJ2-1|.
CAWSVNTVTHNEQFF
TGTGCCTGGAGTGTCAATACAGTGACCCACAATGAGCAGTTCTTC
>.|TRBV24-1|TRBJ2-3|.
CATSGRGDSTDTQYF
TGTGCCACCAGTGGCAGGGGGGACAGCACAGATACGCAGTATTTT
>once|TRBV4-3|TRBJ1-5|.
CASSQAAGDSNQPQHF
TGCGCCAGCAGCCAAGCGGCAGGGGATAGCAATCAGCCCCAGCATTTT
>.|TRBV7-2|TRBJ2-3|TRBD2
CASSLRTSGEARDTQYF
TGTGCCAGCAGCTTAAGGACTAGCGGGGAAGCGCGTGATACGCAGTATTTT
>.|TRBV3-1/TRBV3-2|TRBJ2-7|TRBD2
CASSRGAGGVSYEQYF
TGTGCCAGCAGCCGAGGAGCGGGAGGGGTCTCCTACGAGCAGTACTTC
>.|TRBV19|TRBJ1-4|.
CASKDGGSFEKLFF
TGTGCCTCAAAGGACGGGGGGTCTTTTGAAAAACTGTTTTTT
>.|TRBV11-2|TRBJ2-1|.
CASSLANNEQFF
TGTGCCAGCAGCTTAGCTAACAATGAGCAGTTCTTC
>.|TRBV27|TRBJ2-1|.
CASSPPSNEQFF
TGTGCCAGCAGTCCCCCCTCCAATGAGCAGTTCTTC
>.|TRBV11-2|TRBJ1-1|.
CASSFDGGHTEAFF
TGTGCCAGCAGCTTCGACGGGGGTCACACTGAAGCTTTCTTT
>.|TRBV18|TRBJ2-1|TRBD2
CASSPPGVAGGLYNEQFF
TGTGCCAGCTCACCACCAGGCGTAGCGGGGGGGCTATACAATGAGCAGTTCTTC